A selection of T cell receptor beta chains follows, all from one sample in a study of T cells after yellow fever vaccination. TCRdb ran MiXCR on the 5' RACE reads and lists one entry per CDR3 protein. The table lists a few hundred thousand distinct CDR3 sequences, roughly 17% of them singletons. The source was PBMCs, collected 4 to 6 days after the first yellow fever vaccination. The receptors were gathered from a man aged 18 to 29 who received the YFV17D yellow fever vaccine. The CDR3 runs from the conserved cysteine through the conserved F or W. The D gene is left open where the match is weak. Size values are once, few and many counts, or a class for expanded clones, and some rows have none.

J	V	size	D	CDR3	DNA
TRBJ2-1	TRBV5-6	few	TRBD2	CASSSPTSGRAVQFF	TGTGCCAGCAGCTCGCCGACTAGCGGTAGAGCTGTGCAGTTCTTC
TRBJ1-2	TRBV5-1	-	-	CASSSQAEGANYGYTF	TGCGCCAGCAGCTCCCAGGCTGAGGGGGCTAACTATGGCTACACCTTC
TRBJ2-1	TRBV4-1	-	TRBD1	CASTQRWRQGISSEQFF	TGCGCCAGCACCCAAAGATGGCGACAGGGGATATCGAGTGAGCAGTTCTTC
TRBJ2-1	TRBV29-1	few	TRBD2	CSVRKRALAGGMNEQFF	TGCAGCGTTCGCAAAAGGGCACTAGCGGGGGGCATGAATGAGCAGTTCTTC
TRBJ2-7	TRBV4-1	-	-	CASSQAASGLAYEQYF	TGCGCCAGCAGCCAAGCGGCGAGCGGGTTAGCCTACGAGCAGTACTTC
TRBJ1-2	TRBV11-2	few	-	CASRKTGGDGYTF	TGTGCCAGCAGAAAGACAGGTGGAGATGGCTACACCTTC
TRBJ2-7	TRBV20-1	-	-	CSAKTGRRIHEQYF	TGCAGTGCGAAAACAGGGAGGAGGATCCACGAGCAGTACTTC
TRBJ2-7	TRBV15	few	-	CATSRVRVLSEEQYF	TGTGCCACCAGCAGAGTCAGGGTACTATCGGAGGAGCAGTACTTC
TRBJ1-5	TRBV4-3	-	TRBD1	CASSQKWTGGSQPQHF	TGCGCCAGCAGCCAGAAATGGACAGGGGGCAGTCAGCCCCAGCATTTT
TRBJ2-1	TRBV4-3	-	TRBD1	CASSQGNRGFNEQFF	TGCGCCAGCAGCCAAGGCAACAGGGGTTTCAATGAGCAGTTCTTC
TRBJ2-1	TRBV7-8	many	-	CASSLELSRGYNEQFF	TGTGCCAGCAGCTTAGAACTGTCTAGGGGCTACAATGAGCAGTTCTTC
TRBJ2-1	TRBV5-1	few	TRBD2	CASSWAPSGAGNEQFF	TGCGCCAGCAGCTGGGCCCCTAGCGGGGCCGGCAATGAGCAGTTCTTC
TRBJ2-7	TRBV10-3	few	-	CAISAARGILYEQYF	TGTGCCATCAGTGCCGCGAGAGGGATACTCTACGAGCAGTACTTC
TRBJ2-3	TRBV20-1	-	-	CSASVTDTQYF	TGCAGTGCTTCGGTCACAGATACGCAGTATTTT
TRBJ2-1	TRBV5-1	-	-	CASSSWLAGEGNEQFF	TGCGCCAGCAGCTCGTGGTTGGCAGGGGAAGGGAATGAGCAGTTCTTC
TRBJ2-1	TRBV29-1	-	-	CSVGWNEQFF	TGCAGCGTTGGGTGGAATGAGCAGTTCTTC
TRBJ2-7	TRBV28	-	-	CASMGADTYEQYF	TGTGCCAGCATGGGGGCAGATACCTACGAGCAGTACTTC
TRBJ2-2	TRBV6-5	many	-	CASSYSPGQSGELFF	TGTGCCAGCAGTTACTCACCCGGCCAGTCCGGGGAGCTGTTTTTT
TRBJ1-5	TRBV7-2	few	-	CASSLVVGEPQHF	TGTGCCAGCAGCTTAGTCGTAGGGGAGCCCCAGCATTTT
TRBJ1-5	TRBV4-1	-	TRBD1	CASSQPGGDRRNSNQPQHF	TGCGCCAGCAGCCAACCCGGTGGGGACAGGCGGAATAGCAATCAGCCCCAGCATTTT
TRBJ2-7	TRBV6-5	-	-	CASTSGVSYEQYF	TGTGCCAGCACTTCGGGGGTCTCCTACGAGCAGTACTTC
TRBJ1-1	TRBV7-3	-	TRBD1	CASSSDRGEAFF	TGTGCCAGCAGCTCGGACAGGGGGGAAGCTTTCTTT
TRBJ1-5	TRBV7-9	few	TRBD1	CASSTDRGRGQPQHF	TGTGCCAGCAGCACGGACAGGGGGAGGGGGCAGCCCCAGCATTTT
TRBJ2-5	TRBV4-2	few	TRBD2	CASSQDHGGGETQYF	TGTGCCAGCAGCCAAGATCACGGGGGGGGAGAGACCCAGTACTTC
TRBJ1-5	TRBV27	few	-	CASSRAASYNQPQHF	TGTGCCAGCAGCCGGGCGGCATCGTACAATCAGCCCCAGCATTTT
TRBJ1-2	TRBV7-9	-	-	CASSFRAGHGGYTF	TGTGCCAGCAGCTTCCGGGCAGGGCATGGTGGCTACACCTTC
TRBJ2-3	TRBV29-1	-	-	CSASALVTDTQYF	TGCAGCGCAAGCGCATTAGTCACAGATACGCAGTATTTT
TRBJ1-4	TRBV12-3/TRBV12-4	-	-	CASSPQGHEKLFF	TGTGCCAGCAGCCCCCAGGGTCATGAAAAACTGTTTTTT
TRBJ2-7	TRBV4-3	few	TRBD1	CASSQDPRQGNEQYF	TGCGCCAGCAGCCAAGACCCCCGACAGGGGAACGAGCAGTACTTC
TRBJ2-1	TRBV24-1	few	TRBD2	CATSEMGTSGSYNEQFF	TGTGCCACCAGTGAAATGGGGACTAGCGGGTCCTACAATGAGCAGTTCTTC
TRBJ1-4	TRBV25-1	few	-	CASSEFDSSTNEKLFF	TGTGCCAGCAGTGAATTCGACAGCTCAACTAATGAAAAACTGTTTTTT
TRBJ1-4	TRBV2	-	-	CASRGAVGRVGEKLFF	TGTGCCAGCAGGGGGGCAGTGGGGCGAGTTGGCGAAAAACTGTTTTTT
TRBJ2-3	TRBV7-2	few	-	CASSQRGPLSTDTQYF	TGTGCCAGCAGCCAAAGAGGCCCCCTTAGCACAGATACGCAGTATTTT
TRBJ2-3	TRBV28	few	-	CASSSSRGYTDTQYF	TGTGCCAGCAGTTCAAGCAGGGGTTACACAGATACGCAGTATTTT
TRBJ1-2	TRBV12-3/TRBV12-4	many	-	CASSSGTLNYGYTF	TGTGCCAGCAGTTCCGGGACGTTAAACTATGGCTACACCTTC
TRBJ2-3	TRBV9	-	TRBD2	CASSPRTSGSTDTQYF	TGTGCCAGCAGCCCCCGGACTAGCGGTAGCACAGATACGCAGTATTTT
TRBJ2-3	TRBV7-8	-	-	CASSQRVPSRDTQYF	TGTGCCAGCAGCCAAAGGGTCCCTTCCCGGGATACGCAGTATTTT
TRBJ1-1	TRBV12-3/TRBV12-4	-	-	CASSLILGGRNTEAFF	TGTGCCAGCAGTCTGATCCTCGGGGGCCGGAACACTGAAGCTTTCTTT
TRBJ2-2	TRBV6-5	-	-	CASTGIAGELFF	TGTGCCAGCACGGGCATTGCCGGGGAGCTGTTTTTT
TRBJ2-1	TRBV5-1	many	TRBD1	CASSFTGQGINEQFF	TGCGCCAGCAGCTTTACGGGACAGGGTATCAATGAGCAGTTCTTC
TRBJ2-3	TRBV20-1	-	TRBD2	CSGTSGSTDTQYF	TGCAGTGGGACTAGCGGGAGCACAGATACGCAGTATTTT
TRBJ2-1	TRBV12-3/TRBV12-4	-	-	CASKGGWNEQFF	TGTGCCAGCAAGGGGGGCTGGAATGAGCAGTTCTTC
TRBJ2-1	TRBV5-1	few	TRBD2	CASSLALAGGPDEQFF	TGCGCCAGCAGCTTGGCACTAGCGGGGGGGCCCGATGAGCAGTTCTTC
TRBJ2-2	TRBV27	-	-	CASSLEERNGELFF	TGTGCCAGCAGTTTAGAGGAGAGAAACGGGGAGCTGTTTTTT
TRBJ2-3	TRBV12-3/TRBV12-4	-	TRBD2	CAFTGSPSGGFSTDTQYF	TGTGCCTTCACCGGGTCCCCTAGCGGGGGGTTTAGCACAGATACGCAGTATTTT
TRBJ2-7	TRBV7-2	-	-	CASSLAPAGAGYEQYF	TGTGCCAGCAGCTTAGCGCCTGCCGGAGCGGGCTACGAGCAGTACTTC
TRBJ2-1	TRBV4-1	few	TRBD2	CASSQVGAGGNNEQFF	TGCGCCAGCAGCCAAGTCGGAGCGGGGGGAAACAATGAGCAGTTCTTC
TRBJ2-7	TRBV6-1	few	-	CASSPPGTLQSYEQYF	TGTGCCAGCAGTCCCCCTGGCACCCTCCAGTCCTACGAGCAGTACTTC
TRBJ1-5	TRBV27	-	-	CASSLTSLGNQPQHF	TGTGCCAGCAGTTTAACGAGCTTGGGGAATCAGCCCCAGCATTTT
TRBJ1-2	TRBV7-9	few	-	CASSLTAVRGGGYTF	TGTGCCAGCAGCTTAACTGCGGTCAGGGGAGGAGGCTACACCTTC
TRBJ2-2	TRBV7-2	-	-	CASSLTFGITGELFF	TGTGCCAGCAGCTTAACGTTCGGAATCACCGGGGAGCTGTTTTTT